This entry concerns a single TCR beta chain. The sample is drawn from a study of T cells in Graves' hyperthyroidism and ophthalmopathy. Study background: Before treatment of any kind, peripheral blood was taken at initial diagnosis.

Absent ophthalmopathy progression within 18 months defined stable Graves' hyperthyroidism. Aged 18 to 65, the patients had hyperthyroidism that was newly diagnosed and had lasted under 2 months. About 10 ml fresh peripheral blood yielded the PBMCs. The CDR3 contains 14 residues. The germline V gene encodes CDR1 WNHNN and CDR2 SYGVQD (reference sequence). Amplified TCR beta CDR3 regions derived from RNA transcripts. HTBI primers were used for first-round RT-PCR of the TCR CDR3. TCRdb called the multiplex PCR reads again in MiXCR, with one record for every CDR3 protein. Altogether about 340,000 distinct CDR3 sequences are present, 15% to 20% being singletons, with the ten largest covering approximately 54%.

V and J are TRBV10-1 and TRBJ2-3, with D maybe TRBD2 (5 bases). This receptor was taken from a woman between 45 and 65 years old with Graves' hyperthyroidism. The sample was blood. CDR3 residues: CATSGSSNADTQYF. Written as DNA, the CDR3 is TGCGCAACGTCGGGGAGCTCCAACGCAGATACGCAGTATTTT.